This T cell receptor beta chain came from a study of T cells in localized non-small cell lung cancer. Study results and limitations: Turning up in adjacent lung were a median roughly 60 of the top 100 tumor clones.

As to this clone: Antigen unknown.

This CDR3 is 13 amino acids long. The germline gives CDR1 SGDLS, CDR2 YYNGEE. V gave up 4 bases and J gave up 5 bases, with 12 bases separating them. TCRdb's table, derived via immunoSEQ multiplex PCR, lists solely in-frame clones and lacks some. Among approximately 72,000 clones, 84% were seen once, and the ten largest hold 13%. This sequence originates from a female donor older than 55 with stage I lung adenocarcinoma. J is TRBJ1-1 and V is TRBV9; D is uncertain. Sequences were derived from peripheral blood, sampled before any cancer treatment. The CDR3 loop is CASSQSDGTEAFF. The CDR3 region has the DNA TGTGCCAGCAGCCAATCGGACGGTACTGAAGCTTTCTTT.